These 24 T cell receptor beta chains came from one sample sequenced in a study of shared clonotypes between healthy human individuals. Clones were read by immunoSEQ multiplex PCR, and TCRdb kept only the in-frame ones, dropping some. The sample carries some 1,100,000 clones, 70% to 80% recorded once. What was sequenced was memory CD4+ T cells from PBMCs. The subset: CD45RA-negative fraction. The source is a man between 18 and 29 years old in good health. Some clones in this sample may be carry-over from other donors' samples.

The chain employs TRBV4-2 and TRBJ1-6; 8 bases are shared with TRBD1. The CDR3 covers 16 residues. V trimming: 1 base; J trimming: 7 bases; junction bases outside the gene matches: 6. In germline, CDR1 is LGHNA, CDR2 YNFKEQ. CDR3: CASSQVAGGGNSPLHF. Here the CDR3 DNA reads TGTGCCAGCAGCCAAGTAGCAGGGGGCGGCAATTCACCCCTCCACTTT.

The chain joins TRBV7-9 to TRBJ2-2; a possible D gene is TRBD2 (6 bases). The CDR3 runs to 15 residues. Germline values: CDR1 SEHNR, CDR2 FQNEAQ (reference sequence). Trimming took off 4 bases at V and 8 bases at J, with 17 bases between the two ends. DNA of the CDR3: TGTGCCAGCAGCTCAGCCGGGACTGGGGTGGGGGAGCTGTTTTTT. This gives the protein CASSSAGTGVGELFF.

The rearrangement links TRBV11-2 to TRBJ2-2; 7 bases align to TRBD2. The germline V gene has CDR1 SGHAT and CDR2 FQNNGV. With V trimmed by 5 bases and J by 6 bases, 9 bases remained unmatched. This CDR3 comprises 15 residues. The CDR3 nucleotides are TGTGCCAGCAGCCGCGGGGGTCCAAGGGCCGGGGAGCTGTTTTTT. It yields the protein CASSRGGPRAGELFF.

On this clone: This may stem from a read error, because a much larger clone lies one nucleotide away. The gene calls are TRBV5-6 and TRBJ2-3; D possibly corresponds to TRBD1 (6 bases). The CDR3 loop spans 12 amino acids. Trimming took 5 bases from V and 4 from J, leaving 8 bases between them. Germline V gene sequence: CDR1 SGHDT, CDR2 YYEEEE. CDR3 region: CASSDRPDTQYF. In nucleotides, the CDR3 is TGTGCCAGCAGTGACAGGCCAGATACGCAGTATTTT.

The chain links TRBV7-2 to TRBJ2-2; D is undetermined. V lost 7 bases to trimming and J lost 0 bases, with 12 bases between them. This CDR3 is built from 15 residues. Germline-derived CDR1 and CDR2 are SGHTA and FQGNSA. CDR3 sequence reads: CASTHGRSNTGELFF. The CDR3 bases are TGTGCCAGCACCCATGGGCGATCGAACACCGGGGAGCTGTTTTTT.

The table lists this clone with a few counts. The CDR3 nucleotides read TGTGCCAGCAGTTTTGCCCAAGAGACCCAGTACTTC. Amino acid sequence: CASSFAQETQYF. J is TRBJ2-5 and V is TRBV28; no definite D call. Germline values: CDR1 MDHEN, CDR2 SYDVKM. The CDR3 contains 12 residues. Trimming removed 3 bases from V and 1 base from J, with 3 bases in between. Full variable domain (remainder filled in from reference TRBV28 and TRBJ2-5): DVKVTQSSRYLVKRTGEKVFLECVQDMDHENMFWYRQDPGLGLRLIYFSYDVKMKEKGDIPEGYSVSREKKERFSLILESASTNQTSMYLCASSFAQETQYFGPGTRLLVL.

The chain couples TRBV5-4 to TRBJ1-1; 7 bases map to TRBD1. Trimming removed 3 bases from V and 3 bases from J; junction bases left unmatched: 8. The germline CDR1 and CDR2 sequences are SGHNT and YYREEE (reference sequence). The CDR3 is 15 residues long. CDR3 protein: CASSSGRGRDTEAFF. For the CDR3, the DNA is TGTGCCAGCAGCTCAGGGAGGGGGCGCGACACTGAAGCTTTCTTT.

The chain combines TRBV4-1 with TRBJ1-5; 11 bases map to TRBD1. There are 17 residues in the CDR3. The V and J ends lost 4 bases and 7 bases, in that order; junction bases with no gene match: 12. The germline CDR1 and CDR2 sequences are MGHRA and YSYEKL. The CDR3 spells CASSLGTGGRLGQPQHF. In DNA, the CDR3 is TGCGCCAGCAGCCTGGGGACAGGGGGTCGGTTAGGGCAGCCCCAGCATTTT.

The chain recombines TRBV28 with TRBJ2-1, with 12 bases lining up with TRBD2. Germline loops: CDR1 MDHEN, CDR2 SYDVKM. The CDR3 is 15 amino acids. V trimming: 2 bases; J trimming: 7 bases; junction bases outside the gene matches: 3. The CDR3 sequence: CASSLPSGRANEQFF. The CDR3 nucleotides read TGTGCCAGCAGTTTACCTAGCGGGAGGGCTAATGAGCAGTTCTTC.

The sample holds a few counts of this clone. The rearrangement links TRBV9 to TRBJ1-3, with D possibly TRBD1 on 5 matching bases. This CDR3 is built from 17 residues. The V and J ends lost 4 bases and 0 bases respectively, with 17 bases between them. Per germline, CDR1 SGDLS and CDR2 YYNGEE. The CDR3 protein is CASSSHRQGFSGNTIYF. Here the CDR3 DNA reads TGTGCCAGCAGCTCCCACCGGCAGGGATTCTCTGGAAACACCATATATTTT.

The CDR3 region is CASSSGTVSEKLFF. The CDR3, as DNA: TGTGCCAGCAGCTCGGGGACAGTTAGCGAAAAACTGTTTTTT. The chain combines TRBV7-9 with TRBJ1-4; 7 nucleotides agree with TRBD1. Looked up from germline, CDR1 is SEHNR and CDR2 is FQNEAQ (reference sequence). The CDR3 extends over 14 amino acids. Germline trimming cut 4 bases from V and 8 bases from J; bases unmatched to any gene: 7.

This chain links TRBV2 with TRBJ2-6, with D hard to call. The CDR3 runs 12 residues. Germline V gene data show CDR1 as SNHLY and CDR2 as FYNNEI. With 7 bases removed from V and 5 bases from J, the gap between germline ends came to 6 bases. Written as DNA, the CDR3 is TGTGCCAGCATCCTAAGGGCCAACGTCCTGACTTTC. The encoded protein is CASILRANVLTF.

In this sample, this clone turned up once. CDR3: CASSQGQLGSYGYTF. The CDR3 bases are TGTGCCAGCAGCCAGGGACAGTTGGGGAGCTATGGCTACACCTTC. The chain couples TRBV7-2 to TRBJ1-2; 7 bases agree with TRBD1. Germline lookup yields CDR1 SGHTA and CDR2 FQGNSA. This CDR3 is 15 amino acids long. With V trimmed by 5 bases and J by 4 bases, 10 bases remained unmatched.

The CDR3 is CASSSGFSYNEQFF. The CDR3 bases are TGTGCCAGCAGCAGCGGGTTCTCCTACAATGAGCAGTTCTTC. The chain is built from TRBV7-3 and TRBJ2-1, with TRBD2 as a possible D gene (6 bases). This CDR3 is built from 14 residues. The V end was cut by 5 bases, the J end by 0 bases, with 8 bases between. Germline V gene lookup returns CDR1 SGHTA and CDR2 FQGTGA.

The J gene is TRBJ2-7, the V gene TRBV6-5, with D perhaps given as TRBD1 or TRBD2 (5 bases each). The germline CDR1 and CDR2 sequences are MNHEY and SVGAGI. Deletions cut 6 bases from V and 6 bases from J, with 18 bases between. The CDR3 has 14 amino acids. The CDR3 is CASRETGRPSEQYF. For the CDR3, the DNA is TGTGCCAGCAGAGAAACGGGACGCCCCTCCGAGCAGTACTTC.

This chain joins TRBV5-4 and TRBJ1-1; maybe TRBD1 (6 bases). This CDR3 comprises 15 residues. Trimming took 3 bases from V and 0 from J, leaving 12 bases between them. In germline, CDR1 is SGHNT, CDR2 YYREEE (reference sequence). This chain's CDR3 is CASSSRGGLNTEAFF. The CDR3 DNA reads TGTGCCAGCAGCTCCAGGGGAGGGTTGAACACTGAAGCTTTCTTT.

The CDR3 protein is CASSLPITLASAQYF. CDR3 nucleotide sequence: TGTGCCAGCAGTTTGCCCATCACACTAGCGTCGGCGCAGTATTTT. This chain links TRBV28 with TRBJ2-3; the match to TRBD2 covers 7 bases. CDR3 size: 15 residues. V shed 3 bases, J shed 10 bases, and the junction held 13 bases outside the gene matches. Germline CDR1 MDHEN, CDR2 SYDVKM.

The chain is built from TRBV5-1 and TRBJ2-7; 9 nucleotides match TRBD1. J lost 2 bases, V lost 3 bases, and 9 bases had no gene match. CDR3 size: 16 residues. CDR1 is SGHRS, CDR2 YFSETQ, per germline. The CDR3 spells CASSWGPGQGAYEQYF. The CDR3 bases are TGCGCCAGCAGCTGGGGCCCGGGACAGGGAGCCTACGAGCAGTACTTC.

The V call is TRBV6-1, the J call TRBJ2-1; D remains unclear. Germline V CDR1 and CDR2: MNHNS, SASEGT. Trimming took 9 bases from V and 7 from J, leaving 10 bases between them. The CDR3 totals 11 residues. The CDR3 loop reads CASAFANEQFF. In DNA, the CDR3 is TGTGCCAGTGCGTTCGCGAATGAGCAGTTCTTC.

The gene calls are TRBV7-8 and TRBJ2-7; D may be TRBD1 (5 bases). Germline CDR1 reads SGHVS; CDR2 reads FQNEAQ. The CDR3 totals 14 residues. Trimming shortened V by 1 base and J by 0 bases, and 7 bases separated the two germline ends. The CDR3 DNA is TGTGCCAGCAGCTTAGGGACATCCTCCTACGAGCAGTACTTC. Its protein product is CASSLGTSSYEQYF.

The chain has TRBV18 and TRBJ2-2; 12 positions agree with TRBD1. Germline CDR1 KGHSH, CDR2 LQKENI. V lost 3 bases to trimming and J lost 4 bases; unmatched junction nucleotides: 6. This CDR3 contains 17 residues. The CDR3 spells CASSPGTGGASTGELFF. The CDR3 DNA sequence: TGTGCCAGCTCACCTGGGACAGGGGGCGCGAGCACCGGGGAGCTGTTTTTT.

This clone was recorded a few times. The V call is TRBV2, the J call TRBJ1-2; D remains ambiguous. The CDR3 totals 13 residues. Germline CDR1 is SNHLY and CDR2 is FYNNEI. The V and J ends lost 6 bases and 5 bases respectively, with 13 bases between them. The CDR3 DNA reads TGTGCCAGCAGCCCCGAGGGAGGATATGGCTACACCTTC. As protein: CASSPEGGYGYTF.

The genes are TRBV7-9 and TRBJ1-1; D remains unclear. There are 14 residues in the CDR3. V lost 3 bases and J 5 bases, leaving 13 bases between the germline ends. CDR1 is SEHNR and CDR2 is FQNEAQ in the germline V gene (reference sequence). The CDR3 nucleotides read TGTGCCAGCAGCTTCCGGGGAGGGATTACTGAAGCTTTCTTT. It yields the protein CASSFRGGITEAFF. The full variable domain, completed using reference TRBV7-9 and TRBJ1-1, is DTGVSQNPRHKITKRGQNVTFRCDPISEHNRLYWYRQTLGQGPEFLTYFQNEAQLEKSRLLSDRFSAERPKGSFSTLEIQRTEQGDSAMYLCASSFRGGITEAFFGQGTRLTVV.

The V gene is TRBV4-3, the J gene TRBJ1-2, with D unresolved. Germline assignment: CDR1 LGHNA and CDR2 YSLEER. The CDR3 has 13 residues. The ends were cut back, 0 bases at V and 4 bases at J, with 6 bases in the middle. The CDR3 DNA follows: TGCGCCAGCAGCCAAGATCAATCCTATGGCTACACCTTC. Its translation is CASSQDQSYGYTF.